This T cell receptor (beta chain) was sequenced for a study of blood T cell repertoires in COVID-19. Study summary: Acute and convalescent COVID-19 samples came from the United States, Italy and Spain.

V was pared by 8 bases and J by 4 bases, with 12 bases between. The CDR3 is 12 amino acids. Germline V gene data show CDR1 as SNHLY and CDR2 as FYNNEI. The assay was immunoSEQ multiplex PCR, and TCRdb's table has in-frame clones only and misses some. Of 15,000 to 20,000 clones listed, roughly 89% were seen once; the top ten hold about 4.8%. The TCR comes from a human donor in a cohort sampled during active COVID-19. The chain carries TRBV2 and TRBJ2-7, with no clear D. The sequencing input was peripheral blood. The CDR3 loop is CASHDDWYEQYF. CDR3 DNA sequence: TGTGCCAGCCATGATGACTGGTACGAGCAGTACTTC.